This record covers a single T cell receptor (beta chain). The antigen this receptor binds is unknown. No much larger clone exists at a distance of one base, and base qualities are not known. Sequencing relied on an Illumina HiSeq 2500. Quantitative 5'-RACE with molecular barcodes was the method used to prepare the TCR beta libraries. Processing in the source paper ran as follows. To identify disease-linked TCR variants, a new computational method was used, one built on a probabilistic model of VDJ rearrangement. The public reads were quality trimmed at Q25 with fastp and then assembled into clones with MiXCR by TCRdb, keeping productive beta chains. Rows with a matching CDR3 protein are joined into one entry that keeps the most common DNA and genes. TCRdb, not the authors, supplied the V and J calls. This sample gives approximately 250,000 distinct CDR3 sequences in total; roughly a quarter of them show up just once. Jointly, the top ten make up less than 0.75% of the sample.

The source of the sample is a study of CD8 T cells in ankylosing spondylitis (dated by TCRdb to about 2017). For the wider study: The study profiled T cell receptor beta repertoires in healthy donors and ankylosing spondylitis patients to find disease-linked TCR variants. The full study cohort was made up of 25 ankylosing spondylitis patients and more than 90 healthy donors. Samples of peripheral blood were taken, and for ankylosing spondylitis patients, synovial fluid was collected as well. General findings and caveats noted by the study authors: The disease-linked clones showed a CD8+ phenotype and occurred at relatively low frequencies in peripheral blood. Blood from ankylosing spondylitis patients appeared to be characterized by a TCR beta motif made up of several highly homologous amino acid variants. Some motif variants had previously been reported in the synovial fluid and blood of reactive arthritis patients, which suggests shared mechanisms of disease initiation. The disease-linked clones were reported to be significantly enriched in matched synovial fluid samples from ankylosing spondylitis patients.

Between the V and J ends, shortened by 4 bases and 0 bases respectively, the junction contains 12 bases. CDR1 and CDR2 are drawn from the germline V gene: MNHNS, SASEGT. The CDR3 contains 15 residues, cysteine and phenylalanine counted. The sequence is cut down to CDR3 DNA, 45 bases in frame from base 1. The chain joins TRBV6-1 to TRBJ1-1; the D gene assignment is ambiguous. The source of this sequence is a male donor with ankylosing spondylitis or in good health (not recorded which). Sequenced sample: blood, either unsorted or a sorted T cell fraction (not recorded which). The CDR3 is CASSGDGRMNTEAFF. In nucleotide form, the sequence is TGTGCCAGCAGTGGAGACGGGAGGATGAACACTGAAGCTTTCTTT.